The 9 T cell receptor beta chains below were found in one sample sequenced in a study of blood T cell repertoires in COVID-19. TCRdb's table, derived via immunoSEQ multiplex PCR, lists solely in-frame clones and lacks some. The sample holds 95,000 to 100,000 clones, roughly 85% seen once. Sequenced input: peripheral blood. The receptors stem from a woman in her 70s with active or convalescent COVID-19.

J is TRBJ1-5 and V is TRBV27; a weak D match, TRBD1 (5 bases). The V end lost 5 bases, the J end lost 0 bases, and 11 bases lay between the germline ends. Germline assignment: CDR1 MNHEY and CDR2 SMNVEV (reference sequence). This CDR3 comprises 15 residues. For the CDR3, the DNA is TGTGCCAGCAGTGATAGACAGTATAGCAATCAGCCCCAGCATTTT. As protein: CASSDRQYSNQPQHF.

The chain is built from TRBV7-2 and TRBJ2-2; D gene uncertain. The CDR3 loop spans 15 amino acids. V gave up 3 bases and J gave up 4 bases, with 12 bases separating them. Per germline, CDR1 SGHTA and CDR2 FQGNSA. This CDR3 reads CASSLKEPGTGELFF. Written as DNA, the CDR3 is TGTGCCAGCAGCTTGAAGGAGCCGGGCACCGGGGAGCTGTTTTTT.

The chain is built from TRBV11-3 and TRBJ2-5, with D possibly matching TRBD2 (5 bases). V was pared by 0 bases and J by 5 bases, with 13 bases between. This CDR3 is 15 amino acids long. Germline V gene data show CDR1 as SGHNT and CDR2 as YENEEA. As DNA, the CDR3 is TGTGCCAGCAGCTTAGATCAGCGGAGCAGGGAGACCCAGTACTTC. It codes for CASSLDQRSRETQYF.

This sequence joins TRBV28 and TRBJ1-1; no clear D gene. The CDR3 spans 14 residues. The V gene lost 4 bases and the J gene lost 0 bases, with 9 bases spanning the gap. Germline V gene sequence: CDR1 MDHEN, CDR2 SYDVKM. CDR3 DNA sequence: TGTGCCAGCAGTTCAACAGTTATGAACACTGAAGCTTTCTTT. Translated: CASSSTVMNTEAFF.

This clone has only one observation. This rearrangement joins TRBV7-9 to TRBJ2-7; possibly TRBD1 for D (7 bases). The V gene lost 5 bases and the J gene lost 5 bases, with 25 bases spanning the gap. The germline gives CDR1 SEHNR, CDR2 FQNEAQ (reference sequence). This CDR3 contains 17 residues. The CDR3 reads CASSGGTAPRNNDEQYF. CDR3 DNA sequence: TGTGCCAGCAGCGGAGGGACAGCACCACGAAACAACGACGAGCAGTACTTC.

J is TRBJ1-1 and V is TRBV2, with a possible D match to TRBD1 (6 bases). The CDR3 has 13 residues. Germline V gene lookup returns CDR1 SNHLY and CDR2 FYNNEI. Trimming shortened V by 7 bases and J by 0 bases, and 9 bases separated the two germline ends. CDR3 residues: CASKGQMNTEAFF. DNA of the CDR3: TGTGCCAGCAAGGGACAAATGAACACTGAAGCTTTCTTT.

This chain links TRBV9 with TRBJ1-1; TRBD1 is a possible D gene (6 bases). The ends were cut back, 0 bases at V and 1 base at J, with 13 bases in the middle. Germline-derived CDR1 and CDR2 are SGDLS and YYNGEE. The CDR3 length is 16 residues. The CDR3 loop is CASSVVDGTPNTEAFF. The CDR3 coding sequence is TGTGCCAGCAGCGTAGTAGACGGGACACCGAACACTGAAGCTTTCTTT.

This chain uses TRBV5-1 with TRBJ2-1, with 12 bases fitting TRBD1. Germline V lookup: CDR1 SGHRS, CDR2 YFSETQ. CDR3 size: 16 residues. Trimming at V came to 3 bases and at J to 8 bases, leaving 9 bases not matched to a gene. The CDR3 region is CASSSSGTGGTDEQFF. CDR3 DNA sequence: TGCGCCAGCAGCTCGTCCGGGACAGGGGGCACGGATGAGCAGTTCTTC.

As DNA, the CDR3 is TGTGCCAGCAGTGAAAGAGGGGAGGGATATAGCAATCAGCCCCAGCATTTT. It specifies CASSERGEGYSNQPQHF. The chain carries TRBV2 and TRBJ1-5; perhaps TRBD1 as D (5 bases). The germline V gene encodes CDR1 SNHLY and CDR2 FYNNEI. V was cut by 2 bases and J by 0 bases, with 14 bases left in between. The CDR3 loop spans 17 amino acids.